Reported below is one TCR beta chain. Study processing details: Reference gene primers were amplified, and this amplification served to estimate nucleated cell counts. Sequenced by immunoSEQ multiplex PCR; TCRdb stores in-frame clones only, minus some. V, J and clone size derive from that table, while D and trimming were established from the DNA sequence. Among fewer than 350,000 clones listed, roughly 89% were seen once. This CDR3 has 14 amino acids. Germline V gives CDR1 LGHNA, CDR2 YNFKEQ. Trimming shortened V by 0 bases and J by 0 bases, and 6 bases separated the two germline ends. These data belong to a study of blood T cell repertoires in COVID-19.

The chain couples TRBV4-2 to TRBJ2-7; D gene uncertain. This receptor was identified in a woman between 55 and 75 years old with COVID-19, enrolled during active disease. The source material was peripheral blood. The CDR3 loop is CASSQDGSSYEQYF. CDR3 sequence (DNA): TGTGCCAGCAGCCAAGACGGTAGCTCCTACGAGCAGTACTTC.